These T cell receptor beta chains were read from a single sample in a study of blood T cell repertoires in COVID-19. Method: immunoSEQ multiplex PCR; TCRdb's copy keeps in-frame clones and lacks some. The table shows roughly 200,000 clones, with approximately 84% occurring only once. Sequencing was carried out using peripheral blood. The receptors come from an elderly man with acute or convalescent COVID-19. Both conserved end residues are part of each CDR3. A D gene is named only where the DNA matches it firmly.

D,V,length,J,DNA,CDR3
NA,TRBV19,14,TRBJ1-1,TGTGCCAGTAGTAGGGACAAGGAGAACACTGAAGCTTTCTTT,CASSRDKENTEAFF
NA,TRBV30,13,TRBJ1-5,TGTGCCTGGAATCGACAGAACAATCAGCCCCAGCATTTT,CAWNRQNNQPQHF
NA,TRBV5-5,17,TRBJ2-4,TGTGCCAGCAGCTTGTTTTATGACAGTGGAGCCAAAAACATTCAGTACTTC,CASSLFYDSGAKNIQYF
TRBD1,TRBV6-1,17,TRBJ2-1,TGTGCCAGCAGTGCGTCCGGGACAGGGTATCTTTACAATGAGCAGTTCTTC,CASSASGTGYLYNEQFF
NA,TRBV6-5,15,TRBJ1-6,TGTGCCAGCAGCCCACTGGGGCCCCTAGATTCACCCCTCCACTTT,CASSPLGPLDSPLHF
NA,TRBV5-1,14,TRBJ1-1,TGCGCCAGCAGACCTTGGCAGGGGCCCACTGAAGCTTTCTTT,CASRPWQGPTEAFF
NA,TRBV19,15,TRBJ2-1,TGTGCCAGTAGTATACGGGCGGCCCAGGGCTTTGAGCAGTTCTTC,CASSIRAAQGFEQFF
NA,TRBV16,16,TRBJ1-3,TGTGCCAGCAGCCAATCGGACAGCTTCTCTGGAAACACCATATATTTT,CASSQSDSFSGNTIYF
NA,TRBV6-4,13,TRBJ1-2,TGTGCCAGCAGCCTCGCGCCTAACTATGGCTACACCTTC,CASSLAPNYGYTF
NA,TRBV6-5,15,TRBJ2-5,TGTGCCAGCAGCGACGCCTTCAGGGCGCGGGAGACCCAGTACTTC,CASSDAFRARETQYF